Sequencing of this T cell receptor beta chain was carried out in a study of cytomegalovirus exposure and HLA in healthy donors. Study as a whole: Most donors, roughly 82% of over 300 genotyped, fell in the Caucasian-associated ancestry cluster. Study-level results: In an earlier analysis, in approximately 570 donors, most V segments appeared productive either ~87% or ~30% of the time. In a later analysis, several top co-occurrence clusters appeared linked to parvovirus B19, influenza, CMV and Epstein-Barr virus.

This CDR3 is built from 15 residues. V lost 0 bases, J lost 7 bases, and 15 bases lay in between. CDR1 is LNHDA, CDR2 SQIVND, per germline (reference sequence). This clone was counted between two and nine times. What it binds is unknown. With 60 Vbeta and 13 Jbeta primers, the PCR was carried out. Assay used: immunoSEQ multiplex PCR; TCRdb lists only in-frame clones, some missing. Counted here are approximately 120,000 clones, more than 75% occurring once; the ten biggest clones make up under 2%. The source material was PBMCs. This TCR was recovered from a man between 18 and 35 years old in good health and CMV-seronegative. The genes are TRBV19 and TRBJ1-2, with D tentatively TRBD1 (5 bases). CDR3 sequence: CASSIEGGRGAGYTF. CDR3 DNA: TGTGCCAGTAGTATAGAGGGGGGTCGTGGAGCTGGCTACACCTTC.